The 10 T cell receptor beta chains reported below all come from one sample, sequenced in a study of STAT5B mutations in CD4+ large granular lymphocyte leukemia. Measured with immunoSEQ multiplex PCR; TCRdb has only the in-frame clones, and not every one. The sample shows tens of thousands of clones, less than 75% of them seen only once. The sequencing input was CD4+ T cells from blood buffy coats. Every receptor here comes from a human donor in good health.

V gene TRBV2 combines with J gene TRBJ2-1, with D uncertain. The CDR3 length is 15 residues. Germline CDR1 reads SNHLY; CDR2 reads FYNNEI. V was shortened by 2 bases and J by 6 bases, with 14 bases between the two germline ends. The CDR3 loop reads CASSEISGRFNEQFF. CDR3 DNA sequence: TGTGCCAGCAGTGAAATCTCGGGCAGGTTCAATGAGCAGTTCTTC.

The V call is TRBV14, the J call TRBJ2-2; 10 bases fit TRBD2. V gave up 3 bases and J gave up 6 bases; unmatched junction bases: 4. There are 15 residues in the CDR3. Germline assignment: CDR1 SGHDN and CDR2 FVKESK. CDR3 nucleotide sequence: TGTGCCAGCAGCCAGCTAGCGGGGGACGCCGGGGAGCTGTTTTTT. This translates into CASSQLAGDAGELFF.

The rearrangement uses TRBV7-2 and TRBJ2-4, with D possibly being TRBD1 (7 bases). From germline, CDR1 is SGHTA and CDR2 FQGNSA. V was pared by 5 bases and J by 1 base, with 12 bases between. The CDR3 has 15 amino acids. The CDR3 region has the DNA TGTGCCAGCAGCCGACAGGGACTCGCCAAAAACATTCAGTACTTC. It yields the protein CASSRQGLAKNIQYF.

This clone showed up just a few times. The chain combines TRBV30 with TRBJ1-6, with 7 bases that match TRBD1. The germline V gene encodes CDR1 GTSNPN and CDR2 SVGIG (reference sequence). The V and J ends lost 5 bases and 6 bases, in that order; junction bases with no gene match: 4. The CDR3 consists of 13 residues. The CDR3 DNA sequence: TGTGCCTGGGCACAGGGGCCTAATTCACCCCTCCACTTT. Its protein is CAWAQGPNSPLHF.

The chain has TRBV20-1 and TRBJ2-7, with D unclear. The CDR3 has 11 residues. CDR1 and CDR2 (germline): DFQATT, SNEGSKA (reference sequence). Between the trimmed V and J ends, which lost 3 bases and 5 bases, there was a span of 8 bases. The CDR3 protein is CSARTPNEQYF. Written as DNA, the CDR3 is TGCAGTGCTAGGACTCCAAACGAGCAGTACTTC.

Here the CDR3 DNA reads TGTGCCAGCAGCTTAGGGACCTTATACAATGAGCAGTTCTTC. Protein: CASSLGTLYNEQFF. This chain links TRBV7-2 with TRBJ2-1; no firm D call. The CDR3 length is 14 residues. V lost 1 base and J 4 bases, leaving 8 bases between the germline ends. Per germline, CDR1 SGHTA and CDR2 FQGNSA.

This rearrangement joins TRBV25-1 to TRBJ2-1; TRBD2 agrees at 12 bases. Germline-derived CDR1 and CDR2 are MGHDK and SYGVNS. The ends lost 4 bases at V and 4 bases at J; junction bases unmatched: 2. This CDR3 has 15 amino acids. In DNA, the CDR3 is TGTGCCAGCAGTGGACTAGCGGGGGTGTACAATGAGCAGTTCTTC. Translated, it gives CASSGLAGVYNEQFF.

This clone was observed a single time. V and J are TRBV5-1 and TRBJ2-7; tentative D call: TRBD2 (5 bases). Trimming took off 0 bases at V and 4 bases at J, with 14 bases between the two ends. This CDR3 is 15 amino acids long. The germline V gene has CDR1 SGHRS and CDR2 YFSETQ. The CDR3 here is CASSLGAASAYEQYF. The CDR3 DNA reads TGCGCCAGCAGCTTGGGAGCGGCATCGGCTTACGAGCAGTACTTC.

A few counts support this clone. Here the CDR3 DNA reads TGCGCCAGCAGCCCGCAGGGAGGTACTGAAGCTTTCTTT. Protein: CASSPQGGTEAFF. This rearrangement joins TRBV5-1 to TRBJ1-1; D might be TRBD1 (5 bases). The V end was cut by 4 bases, the J end by 5 bases, with 12 bases between. Germline V gene data show CDR1 as SGHRS and CDR2 as YFSETQ. The CDR3 runs 13 residues. The entire variable domain, with the rest obtained from reference TRBV5-1 and TRBJ1-1, is as follows: KAGVTQTPRYLIKTRGQQVTLSCSPISGHRSVSWYQQTPGQGLQFLFEYFSETQRNKGNFPGRFSGRQFSNSRSEMNVSTLELGDSALYLCASSPQGGTEAFFGQGTRLTVV.

Points on this clone: Germline and junction disagree at one end, which may indicate a read error. The chain links TRBV7-7 to TRBJ2-7; TRBD1 might be the D (5 bases). CDR3 size: 13 residues. Germline V gives CDR1 SSHAT, CDR2 FNYEAQ (reference sequence). CDR3 coding DNA: TGTGCTAGCAGCTTAGCCGACAGCAACGAGCAGTACTTC. Translating it yields CASSLADSNEQYF.